This T cell receptor beta chain was obtained from a study of cytomegalovirus exposure and HLA in healthy donors. CDR1 and CDR2 (germline): SEHNR, FQNEAQ (reference sequence). Trimming pared 6 bases from V and 0 bases from J, leaving 14 bases between. This CDR3 comprises 15 residues. Both 60 Vbeta primers and 13 Jbeta primers went into the PCR. Some clones are missing from TCRdb's copy, which holds only in-frame ones; the method was immunoSEQ multiplex PCR. The table has more than 90,000 clones, 78% seen once; the top ten hold under 4%. This receptor was identified in a woman in her thirties or forties in good health and CMV-seronegative. Sequencing was carried out using PBMCs. V and J are TRBV7-9 and TRBJ1-1, with D possibly being TRBD1 (6 bases). The CDR3 DNA reads TGTGCCAGCAGTCTAGGGGGGGCGATGAACACTGAAGCTTTCTTT. It is translated as CASSLGGAMNTEAFF.